The T cell receptor (beta chain) described here comes from a study of blood T cell repertoires in COVID-19. As for the study in general: From the United States, Italy and Spain came samples of acute and convalescent COVID-19. Sample material is recorded as cDNA or gDNA derived from T cells, B-cell-depleted T cells, or PBMCs.

Original analysis: Researchers report that nucleated cell counts were estimated from reference gene primer amplification. The table came from immunoSEQ multiplex PCR; TCRdb's copy has only in-frame clones and leaves some out. V and J calls and clone size are as listed in that table; D and trimming were resolved from the DNA. The data contain approximately 90,000 clones, about 74% of them seen just once; the ten biggest clones take up about half. The sequenced material came from peripheral blood. The clonotype was recovered from a human donor in a cohort sampled during active COVID-19.

CDR3 amino acids: CASSEEGSPYNEQFF. In DNA, the CDR3 is TGTGCCAGCAGTGAAGAGGGGTCCCCCTACAATGAGCAGTTCTTC. The chain uses TRBV2 and TRBJ2-1, with D possibly being TRBD1 (5 bases). CDR1 and CDR2 from the germline V gene are SNHLY and FYNNEI. CDR3 length equals 15 residues. The germline V and J ends were trimmed by 1 base and 2 bases, with 9 bases remaining between them.